This entry features one T cell receptor (beta chain) sequence. As yet, its antigen is unknown. The authors ran a second PCR of roughly 6 to 12 cycles using a sample-barcoded 5' primer and a J-beta primer mix. Each cDNA molecule was tagged by a template-switch adaptor that had 12 random nucleotides. MiXCR, applied by TCRdb to the 5' RACE reads, yields one record per CDR3 protein. The sample consists of about 540,000 distinct CDR3 sequences, around 24% of them appearing once. This specimen belongs to a study of blood T cells in healthy people across ages. General study findings and limits: Age brought a roughly linear fall in TCR beta diversity measured per million T cells.

CDR3 length: 15 amino acids. The V and J ends lost 5 bases and 1 base respectively, with 13 bases between them. In germline, CDR1 is MNHEY, CDR2 SMNVEV (reference sequence). These data also featured in a second study, about T cells of mothers and their children. From that paper: A few healthy Caucasian mothers served as donors, and their six children did as well.

J is TRBJ2-3 and V is TRBV27; D uncertain. The sequence was obtained from a boy aged 10-17 years in good health. The specimen was blood. The DNA for the CDR3 is TGTGCCAGCAGTGACCAAGCTGGGCGCACAGATACGCAGTATTTT. Its protein is CASSDQAGRTDTQYF.